What follows describes a single TCR beta chain. The specificity of this receptor is unknown. No much larger clonotype is one base removed from it; base qualities were not supplied. Inclusive of the bounding cysteine and phenylalanine, the CDR3 is 15 residues long. Just CDR3 DNA is preserved here, 45 bases in frame from base 1. Deletion took 2 bases off V and 1 base off J, with a span of 9 bases between the germline ends. Library method: PCR. Sequenced using an Illumina HiSeq 4000. Bulk TCR libraries were prepared as previously described, using TCR primers listed in Table S5. The Qiagen AllPrep DNA/RNA kit was used to purify total RNA. Before any analysis, reads coming from multiple sequencing runs of the same library were combined into one pool. Processing in the source paper ran as follows. Reads were retained only if an exact TCR constant sequence was present, and the retained reads were trimmed to 150 nt and grouped according to their 12-nt molecular barcodes. Reads inside each barcode group were sub-clustered using a 15% Levenshtein threshold, and a quality-weighted consensus sequence was constructed for each RNA molecule. Non-functional sequences were removed, as were lower-count sequences one edit away from another. Based on a fit of two negative binomial distributions, barcode sub-clusters having less than 20% of the maximum read count were discarded. TCRdb passed the public sequencing reads through fastp at Q25 and MiXCR, retaining productive beta sequences. For every CDR3 protein sequence, its rows merge into one entry that carries the most common genes and DNA. The V and J calls and clone size come from TCRdb's table, not from the authors' own analysis. The sample table shows 600,000 to 650,000 distinct CDR3 sequences, and 15% to 20% are seen once. Around 0.86% of the sample is in the top ten clones.

The sample belongs to a study of molecular identifiers for immune sequencing clone quantification (dated by TCRdb to between 2017 and 2018). As for the study more broadly: For a replicate experiment, the RNA from either 20,000 or 100,000 naive CD8 T cells was divided into five aliquots, and four of those aliquots went on to sequencing. CD8 T cells were used in a methods study to benchmark molecular-identifier clustering-based TCR repertoire sequencing (MIDCIRS) and TCR RNA copy counting.

Study-level results and caveats: Highly expanded clone sizes could be underestimated if identical TCR molecules share a barcode. Spiked-in Jurkat TCR RNA equal to a single cell's worth was reported to be detectable even within 1,100,000 naive CD8 T cells. The naive libraries included spiked-in Jurkat TCR RNA (over nine copies' worth), and this RNA is not part of the donor repertoire. Modeling indicated about 3.1 TCR RNA copies recovered per cell, compared with 7.5 to 10 by digital PCR, which implies a capture efficiency of around 30%. In CMV-specific effector cells, over 99% of molecules were held by clones above 20 RNA copies, whereas under 1% of molecules were held by such clones in naive cells. Without barcode sub-clustering, chimeric consensus sequences inflated TCR diversity; chimeras reached as high as 47%.

Libraries of naive CD8 T cells were built from anywhere between about 20,000 and 1,000,000 sorted cells, with 10%, 30% or 50% of the purified RNA used. Naive CD8 T cells were FACS-sorted as CD8+CD4-CCR7+CD45RA+ on a BD FACSAria II into RLT Plus buffer. Detection sensitivity was tested by spiking Jurkat RNA equal to 9 to 10 TCR copies' worth into samples containing about 17,000-1,000,000 naive CD8 T cells. CD8 T cells were enriched with RosetteSep CD8+ T Cell Enrichment Cocktail and Ficoll-Paque, followed by ACK red cell lysis. The rearrangement combines TRBV12-3 or TRBV12-4 with TRBJ2-1; matching of 6 bases hints at TRBD1 as the D gene. Sequences were obtained from naive CD8+ T cells from blood, with Jurkat cell RNA spiked in. The cell subset or site label of this sample denotes: FACS-sorted CD8+CD4-CCR7+CD45RA+ naive T cells. The receptor was isolated from a human donor in good health. Some libraries in this study had Jurkat cell RNA spiked in. The DNA sequence is given as TGTGCCAGCAGTTTAAGCCAGGGGTCCTACAATGAGCAGTTCTTC. Translated, it gives CASSLSQGSYNEQFF.